This note documents a single TCR beta chain sequence. The sample comes from a study of blood T cell repertoires in COVID-19. Study-level information: Specimens from acute and convalescent COVID-19 originated in the United States, Italy and Spain.

The length of the CDR3 is 15 residues. Germline-derived CDR1 and CDR2 are MNHEY and SVGAGI. The ends lost 0 bases at V and 2 bases at J; junction bases unmatched: 3. Sequenced by immunoSEQ multiplex PCR; TCRdb stores in-frame clones only, minus some. The sample shows about 210,000 clones, approximately 84% of them seen only once. The receptor's source is a woman aged 80 or older with COVID-19, enrolled during active disease. The rearrangement joins TRBV6-5 to TRBJ2-7; 8 nucleotides agree with TRBD1. The sequenced material came from peripheral blood. CDR3 nucleotides: TGTGCCAGCAGTTACTCGTTGACAGGGGCCTACGAGCAGTACTTC. The encoded protein is CASSYSLTGAYEQYF.